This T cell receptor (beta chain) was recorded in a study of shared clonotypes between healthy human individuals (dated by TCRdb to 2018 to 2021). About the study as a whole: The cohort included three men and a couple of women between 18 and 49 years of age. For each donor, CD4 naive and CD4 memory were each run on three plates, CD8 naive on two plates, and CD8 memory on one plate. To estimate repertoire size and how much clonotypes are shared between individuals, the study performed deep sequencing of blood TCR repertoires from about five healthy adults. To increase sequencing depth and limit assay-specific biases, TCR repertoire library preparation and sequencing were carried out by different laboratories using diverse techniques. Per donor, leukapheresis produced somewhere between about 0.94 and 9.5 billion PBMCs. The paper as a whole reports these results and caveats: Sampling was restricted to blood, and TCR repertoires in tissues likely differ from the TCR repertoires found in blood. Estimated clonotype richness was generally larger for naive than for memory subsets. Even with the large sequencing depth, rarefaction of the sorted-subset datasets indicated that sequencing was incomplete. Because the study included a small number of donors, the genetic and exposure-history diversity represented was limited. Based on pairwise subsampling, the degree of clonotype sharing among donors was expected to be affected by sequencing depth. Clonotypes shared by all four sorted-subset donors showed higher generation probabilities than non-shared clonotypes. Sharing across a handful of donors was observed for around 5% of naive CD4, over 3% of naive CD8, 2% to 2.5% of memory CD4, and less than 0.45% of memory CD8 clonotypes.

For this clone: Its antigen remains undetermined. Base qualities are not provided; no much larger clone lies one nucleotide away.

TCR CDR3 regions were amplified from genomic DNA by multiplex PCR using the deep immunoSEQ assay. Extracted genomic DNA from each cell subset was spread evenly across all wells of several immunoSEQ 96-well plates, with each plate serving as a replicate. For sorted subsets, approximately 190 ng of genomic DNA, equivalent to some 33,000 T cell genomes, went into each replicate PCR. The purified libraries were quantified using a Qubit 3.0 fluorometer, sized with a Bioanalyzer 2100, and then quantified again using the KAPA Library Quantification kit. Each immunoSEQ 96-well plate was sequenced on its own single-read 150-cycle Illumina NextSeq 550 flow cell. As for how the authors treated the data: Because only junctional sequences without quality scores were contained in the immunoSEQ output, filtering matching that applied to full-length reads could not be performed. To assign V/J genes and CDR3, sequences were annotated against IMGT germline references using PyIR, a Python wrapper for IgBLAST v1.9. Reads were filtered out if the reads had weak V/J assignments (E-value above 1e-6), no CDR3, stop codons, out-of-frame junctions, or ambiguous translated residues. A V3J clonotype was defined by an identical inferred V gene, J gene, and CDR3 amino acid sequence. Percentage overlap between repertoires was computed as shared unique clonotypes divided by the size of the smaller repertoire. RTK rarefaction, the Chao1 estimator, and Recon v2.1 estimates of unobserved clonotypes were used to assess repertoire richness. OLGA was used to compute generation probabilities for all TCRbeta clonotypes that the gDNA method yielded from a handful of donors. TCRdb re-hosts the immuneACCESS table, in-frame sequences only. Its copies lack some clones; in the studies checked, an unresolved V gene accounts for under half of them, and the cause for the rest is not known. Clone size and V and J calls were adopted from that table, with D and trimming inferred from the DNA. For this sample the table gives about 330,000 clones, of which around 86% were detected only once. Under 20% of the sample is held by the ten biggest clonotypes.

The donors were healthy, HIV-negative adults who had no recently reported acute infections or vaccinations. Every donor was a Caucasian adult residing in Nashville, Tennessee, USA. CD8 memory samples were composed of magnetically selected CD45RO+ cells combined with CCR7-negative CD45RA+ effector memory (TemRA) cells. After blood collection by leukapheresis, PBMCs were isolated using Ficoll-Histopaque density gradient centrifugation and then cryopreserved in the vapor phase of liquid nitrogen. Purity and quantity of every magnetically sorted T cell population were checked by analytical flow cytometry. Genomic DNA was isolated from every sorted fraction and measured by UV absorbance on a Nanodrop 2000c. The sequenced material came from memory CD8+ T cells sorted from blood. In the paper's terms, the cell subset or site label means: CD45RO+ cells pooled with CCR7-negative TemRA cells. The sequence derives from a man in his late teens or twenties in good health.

The nucleotide sequence reads TGCAGCGTCGAGGGTGCTAGCGGTGAACACTACGGACAGTACTTC. Translated, this gives CSVEGASGEHYGQYF. This chain is built from TRBV29-1 and TRBJ2-7, with 7 bases matching TRBD2. Spanning cysteine to phenylalanine, the CDR3 consists of 15 amino acids. Only the CDR3 portion is preserved as DNA: 45 bases, with reading frame beginning at the first base. Here V drops 6 bases and J drops 10 bases, and the junction holds 21 bases not matched to any gene. The germline V gene provides CDR1 SQVTM and CDR2 ANQGSEA.